Listed here are 15 T cell receptor beta chains from one sample, sequenced in a study of shared clonotypes between healthy human individuals. TCRdb's table, derived via immunoSEQ multiplex PCR, lists solely in-frame clones and lacks some. The sample carries about 1.1 million clones, roughly 80% recorded once. The specimen was memory CD4+ T cells from PBMCs. The subset here: CD45RA-negative fraction. Receptors were obtained from a man between 18 and 35 years old in good health. Some clones in this sample may be carry-over from other donors' samples.

This clone was detected only a few times. The CDR3: CASNVQGARTEAFF. In nucleotides, the CDR3 is TGTGCCAGCAACGTACAGGGGGCTCGGACTGAAGCTTTCTTT. V gene TRBV28 combines with J gene TRBJ1-1; 9 bases align to TRBD1. V lost 7 bases, J lost 5 bases, and 8 bases stayed unmatched. CDR3 size: 14 residues. Per germline, CDR1 MDHEN and CDR2 SYDVKM.

This clone appeared once. This chain joins TRBV7-2 and TRBJ2-7, with 12 bases aligning to TRBD2. Trimming cost V 5 bases and J 6 bases; bases outside gene matches: 8. CDR1 is SGHTA, CDR2 FQGNSA, per germline. CDR3 size: 15 residues. The CDR3, as DNA: TGTGCCAGCAGCCCCCGACTAGCGGGAGCCTTCGAGCAGTACTTC. Amino acid sequence: CASSPRLAGAFEQYF.

This chain links TRBV5-1 with TRBJ2-3; maybe TRBD2 (5 bases). The germline CDR1 and CDR2 sequences are SGHRS and YFSETQ. Trimming took off 1 base at V and 4 bases at J, with 10 bases between the two ends. The CDR3 contains 14 residues. The CDR3 is CASSLYSEADTQYF. CDR3 DNA: TGCGCCAGCAGCTTGTATAGCGAGGCAGATACGCAGTATTTT.

In this sample, this clone turned up a few times. The rearrangement uses TRBV9 and TRBJ1-3, with D maybe TRBD1 (6 bases). The CDR3 runs 16 residues. The ends were cut back, 4 bases at V and 3 bases at J, with 17 bases in the middle. Germline V gene data show CDR1 as SGDLS and CDR2 as YYNGEE. The CDR3 region is CASSSRGGQVGNTIYF. The CDR3 coding sequence is TGTGCCAGCAGCTCAAGAGGGGGGCAGGTTGGAAACACCATATATTTT.

V and J are TRBV28 and TRBJ2-3; TRBD2 might be the D (6 bases). Germline CDR1 and CDR2: MDHEN and SYDVKM. The CDR3 runs 18 residues. V was pared by 3 bases and J by 0 bases, with 19 bases between. Here the CDR3 reads CASSFPLGRGGSTDTQYF. CDR3 in DNA: TGTGCCAGCAGTTTTCCCCTTGGGCGGGGTGGGAGCACAGATACGCAGTATTTT.

The gene calls are TRBV11-2 and TRBJ1-1; 7 nucleotides match TRBD1. Germline CDR1 is SGHAT and CDR2 is FQNNGV. CDR3 length equals 16 residues. The V segment lost 5 bases and the J segment 5 bases; nucleotides outside the gene matches: 14. The CDR3 nucleotides are TGTGCCAGCAGCCCCAGTTCCGGCAGGGGGAGGACTGAAGCTTTCTTT. It codes for CASSPSSGRGRTEAFF.

In regard to this clone: The sample contains more than one DNA sequence encoding this CDR3. The chain employs TRBV20-1 and TRBJ2-1; no firm D call. The V and J ends lost 1 base and 6 bases respectively, with 4 bases between them. The CDR3 covers 11 residues. Germline V lookup: CDR1 DFQATT, CDR2 SNEGSKA (reference sequence). The CDR3: CSARGRNEQFF. The CDR3 DNA is TGCAGTGCTAGAGGGCGCAATGAGCAGTTCTTC.

This chain links TRBV6-5 with TRBJ1-2, with 7 bases matching TRBD1. CDR1 and CDR2 from the germline V gene are MNHEY and SVGAGI. After removal of 7 bases from V and 4 bases from J, the junction contained 6 bases not matched to a gene. There are 13 residues in the CDR3. In DNA form, the CDR3 reads TGTGCCAGCACCACCACAGGGGCCTATGGCTACACCTTC. Translated: CASTTTGAYGYTF.

This chain joins TRBV4-2 and TRBJ1-5; D perhaps matches TRBD1 (6 bases). This CDR3 spans 15 amino acids. CDR1 and CDR2 from the germline V gene are LGHNA and YNFKEQ. V was shortened by 1 base and J by 2 bases, with 9 bases between the two germline ends. Here the CDR3 DNA reads TGTGCCAGCAGCCAAGCTACAGGGCGCAATCAGCCCCAGCATTTT. It encodes CASSQATGRNQPQHF.

V is TRBV11-2 and J is TRBJ2-1; tentatively, D is TRBD1 (5 bases). Trimming removed 4 bases at V and 7 bases at J, with 11 bases between. Germline lookup yields CDR1 SGHAT and CDR2 FQNNGV. The CDR3 length is 13 residues. The CDR3 region is CASSSVGVNEQFF. The CDR3 region has the DNA TGTGCCAGCAGCTCGGTAGGGGTGAATGAGCAGTTCTTC.

This chain joins TRBV5-4 and TRBJ1-1; 7 bases fit TRBD1. This CDR3 is built from 15 residues. J was trimmed by 5 bases and V by 4 bases; bases with no gene match: 11. Germline V gene sequence: CDR1 SGHNT, CDR2 YYREEE (reference sequence). The CDR3 spells CASSLGQTLLTEAFF. As DNA, the CDR3 is TGTGCCAGCAGCCTGGGACAGACGTTACTTACTGAAGCTTTCTTT.

In this sample, this clone turned up a few times. V gene TRBV18 combines with J gene TRBJ1-1; D call uncertain. Per the germline V gene, CDR1 is KGHSH and CDR2 is LQKENI. CDR3 length equals 13 residues. Between the trimmed V and J ends, which lost 6 bases and 8 bases, there was a span of 16 bases. CDR3 sequence reads: CASSVSESAEAFF. CDR3 DNA sequence: TGTGCCAGCTCCGTTTCTGAGTCAGCAGAAGCTTTCTTT.

This rearrangement joins TRBV4-1 to TRBJ1-6; D not certain. The CDR3 runs 14 residues. Germline CDR1 MGHRA, CDR2 YSYEKL. V shed 4 bases and J shed 5 bases, with 9 bases lying between them. CDR3 nucleotides: TGCGCCAGCAGCCGATCCGGAGATAATTCACCCCTCCACTTT. Translated, it gives CASSRSGDNSPLHF.

This CDR3 reads CASSLMGVEETQYF. CDR3 sequence (DNA): TGTGCCAGCAGCTTGATGGGGGTCGAAGAGACCCAGTACTTC. The V call is TRBV5-6, the J call TRBJ2-5, with D perhaps given as TRBD1 or TRBD2 (5 bases each). Trimming cost V 1 base and J 3 bases, with 10 bases left between them. In germline, CDR1 is SGHDT, CDR2 YYEEEE. This CDR3 is built from 14 residues.

The CDR3 coding sequence is TGTGCCATCAGTTCACAGGGATTATACGAGCAGTACTTC. As protein: CAISSQGLYEQYF. This chain links TRBV10-3 with TRBJ2-7; D possibly corresponds to TRBD1 (6 bases). Germline V gives CDR1 ENHRY, CDR2 SYGVKD. The ends were cut back, 5 bases at V and 4 bases at J, with 12 bases in the middle. The CDR3 extends over 13 amino acids.